The clone carrying this T cell receptor beta chain was seen many times. Its antigen is currently unknown. The CDR3 is 13 amino acids. Germline assignment: CDR1 SGDLS and CDR2 YYNGEE. V dropped 3 bases and J dropped 4 bases, with 10 bases sitting between them. These data originate in a study of T cells in Graves' hyperthyroidism and ophthalmopathy. Regarding the study as a whole: In blood, most of the thyroid clonotypes expanded above 0.001 were also present.

RNA transcripts yielded amplified TCR beta CDR3 regions. Initially, a first-round RT-PCR of the TCR CDR3 employed the HTBI primer set. TCRdb reprocessed the multiplex PCR reads with MiXCR, giving one entry per CDR3 protein. Here the sample spans roughly 380,000 distinct CDR3 sequences, 15% to 20% being singletons. The sequenced sample was blood. This chain connects TRBV9 to TRBJ2-5, with D perhaps TRBD2 (6 bases). The source of this sequence is a woman aged 40-49 years with Graves' ophthalmopathy. The CDR3 here is CASSGGVRETQYF. DNA of the CDR3: TGTGCCAGCAGCGGGGGGGTTCGAGAGACCCAGTACTTC. The whole variable domain, remainder taken from reference TRBV9 and TRBJ2-5, is DSGVTQTPKHLITATGQRVTLRCSPRSGDLSVYWYQQSLDQGLQFLIQYYNGEERAKGNILERFSAQQFPDLHSELNLSSLELGDSALYFCASSGGVRETQYFGPGTRLLVL.